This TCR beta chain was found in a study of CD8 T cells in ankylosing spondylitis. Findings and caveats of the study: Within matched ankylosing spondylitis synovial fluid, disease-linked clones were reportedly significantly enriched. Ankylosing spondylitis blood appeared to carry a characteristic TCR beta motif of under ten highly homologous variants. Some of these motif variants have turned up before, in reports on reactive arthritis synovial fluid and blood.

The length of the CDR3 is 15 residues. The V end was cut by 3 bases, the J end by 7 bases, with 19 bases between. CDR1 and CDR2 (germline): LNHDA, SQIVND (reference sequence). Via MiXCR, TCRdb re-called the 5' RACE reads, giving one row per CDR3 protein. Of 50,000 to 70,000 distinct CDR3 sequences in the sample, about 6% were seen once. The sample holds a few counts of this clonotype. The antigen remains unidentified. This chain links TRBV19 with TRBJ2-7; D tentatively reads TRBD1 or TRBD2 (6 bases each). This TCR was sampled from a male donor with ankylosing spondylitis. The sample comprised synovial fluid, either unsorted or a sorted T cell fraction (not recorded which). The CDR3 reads CASSMGGALLGEQYF. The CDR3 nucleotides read TGTGCCAGTAGTATGGGGGGCGCACTTTTAGGAGAGCAGTACTTC.